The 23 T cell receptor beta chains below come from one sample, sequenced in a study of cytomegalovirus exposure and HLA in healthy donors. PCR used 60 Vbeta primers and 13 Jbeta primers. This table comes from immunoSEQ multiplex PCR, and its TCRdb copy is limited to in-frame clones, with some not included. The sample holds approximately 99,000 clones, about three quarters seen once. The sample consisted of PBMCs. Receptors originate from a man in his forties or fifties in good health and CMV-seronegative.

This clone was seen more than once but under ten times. CDR3 nucleotides: TGCAGCGTTGTTCGCTGGGACAGGGGAGGCGAGCAGTACTTC. Protein sequence: CSVVRWDRGGEQYF. The chain combines TRBV29-1 with TRBJ2-7, with 10 positions matching TRBD1. The CDR3 is 14 residues long. Germline assignment: CDR1 SQVTM and CDR2 ANQGSEA. Unmatched junction bases numbered 9, after V lost 4 bases and J lost 6 bases.

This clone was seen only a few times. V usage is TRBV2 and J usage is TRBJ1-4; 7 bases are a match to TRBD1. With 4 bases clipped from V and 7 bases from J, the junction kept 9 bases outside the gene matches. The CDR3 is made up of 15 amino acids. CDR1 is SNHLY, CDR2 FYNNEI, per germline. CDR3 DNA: TGTGCCAGCAGTGCCCAGGGGGTACGGGTTGAAAAACTGTTTTTT. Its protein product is CASSAQGVRVEKLFF.

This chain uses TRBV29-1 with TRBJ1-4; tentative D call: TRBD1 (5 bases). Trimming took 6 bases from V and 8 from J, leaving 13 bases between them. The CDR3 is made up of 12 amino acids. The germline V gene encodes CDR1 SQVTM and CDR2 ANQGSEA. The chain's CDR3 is CSVTRDGEKLFF. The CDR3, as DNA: TGCAGCGTCACCAGGGATGGCGAAAAACTGTTTTTT.

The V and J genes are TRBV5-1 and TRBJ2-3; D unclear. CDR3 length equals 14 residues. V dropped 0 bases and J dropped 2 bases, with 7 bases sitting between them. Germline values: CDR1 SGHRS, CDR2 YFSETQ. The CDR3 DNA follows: TGCGCCAGCAGCTTGGTACCGGTCACAGATACGCAGTATTTT. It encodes CASSLVPVTDTQYF.

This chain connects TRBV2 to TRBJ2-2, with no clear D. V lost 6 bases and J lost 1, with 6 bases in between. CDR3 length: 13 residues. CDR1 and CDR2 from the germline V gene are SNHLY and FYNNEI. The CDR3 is CASRAQNTGELFF. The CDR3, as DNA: TGTGCCAGCAGGGCCCAGAACACCGGGGAGCTGTTTTTT.

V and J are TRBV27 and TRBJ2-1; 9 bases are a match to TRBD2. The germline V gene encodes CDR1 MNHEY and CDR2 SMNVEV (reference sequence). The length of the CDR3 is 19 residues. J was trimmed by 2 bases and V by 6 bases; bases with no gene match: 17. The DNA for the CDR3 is TGTGCCAGCAGACAAGCGGGGGGCCCCATCATCGGAACCTACAATGAGCAGTTCTTC. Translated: CASRQAGGPIIGTYNEQFF.

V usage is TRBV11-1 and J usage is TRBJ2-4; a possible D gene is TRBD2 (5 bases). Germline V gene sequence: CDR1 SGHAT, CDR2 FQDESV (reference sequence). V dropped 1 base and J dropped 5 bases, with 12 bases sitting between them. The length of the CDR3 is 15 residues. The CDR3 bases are TGTGCCAGCAGCTTAGACCCGGGGATGGAAAACATTCAGTACTTC. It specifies CASSLDPGMENIQYF.

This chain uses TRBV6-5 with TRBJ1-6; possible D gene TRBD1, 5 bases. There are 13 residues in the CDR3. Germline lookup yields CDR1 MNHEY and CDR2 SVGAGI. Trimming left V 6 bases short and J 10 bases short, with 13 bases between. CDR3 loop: CASSTGGGSPLHF. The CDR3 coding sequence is TGTGCCAGCAGCACCGGGGGGGGGTCACCCCTCCACTTT.

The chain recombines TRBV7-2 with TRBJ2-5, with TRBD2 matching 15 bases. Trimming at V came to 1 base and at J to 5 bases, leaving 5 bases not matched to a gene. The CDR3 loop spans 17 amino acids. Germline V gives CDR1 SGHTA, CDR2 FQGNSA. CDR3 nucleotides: TGTGCCAGCAGCTTAGTCGGACTAGCGGGGGGGCTGGAGACCCAGTACTTC. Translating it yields CASSLVGLAGGLETQYF. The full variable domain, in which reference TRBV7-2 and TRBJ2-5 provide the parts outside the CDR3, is GAGVSQSPSNKVTEKGKDVELRCDPISGHTALYWYRQSLGQGLEFLIYFQGNSAPDKSGLPSDRFSAERTGGSVSTLTIQRTQQEDSAVYLCASSLVGLAGGLETQYFGPGTRLLVL.

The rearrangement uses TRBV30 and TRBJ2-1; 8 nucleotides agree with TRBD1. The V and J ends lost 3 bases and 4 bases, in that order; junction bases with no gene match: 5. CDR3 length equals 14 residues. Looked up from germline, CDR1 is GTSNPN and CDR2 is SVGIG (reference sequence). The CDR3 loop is CAWSGTGDYNEQFF. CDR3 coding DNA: TGTGCCTGGAGCGGGACAGGAGATTACAATGAGCAGTTCTTC.

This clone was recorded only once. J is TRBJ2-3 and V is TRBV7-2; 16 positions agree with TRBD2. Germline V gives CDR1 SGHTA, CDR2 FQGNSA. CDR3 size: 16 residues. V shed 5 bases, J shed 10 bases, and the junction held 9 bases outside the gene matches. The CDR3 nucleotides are TGTGCCAGCAGCCCCAAGGGGACTAGCGGGGGGGGTGCGCAGTATTTT. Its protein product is CASSPKGTSGGGAQYF.

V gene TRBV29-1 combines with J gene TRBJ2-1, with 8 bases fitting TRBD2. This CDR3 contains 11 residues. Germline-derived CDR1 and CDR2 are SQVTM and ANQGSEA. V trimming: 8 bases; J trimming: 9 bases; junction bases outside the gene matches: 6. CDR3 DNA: TGCAGCACCCAGGCGGGGGGTGAGCAGTTCTTC. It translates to CSTQAGGEQFF.

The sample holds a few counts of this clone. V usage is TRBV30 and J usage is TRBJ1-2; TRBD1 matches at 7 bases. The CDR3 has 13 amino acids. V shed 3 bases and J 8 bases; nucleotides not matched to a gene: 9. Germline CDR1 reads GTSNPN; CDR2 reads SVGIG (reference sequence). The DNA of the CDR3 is TGTGCCTGGAGGCCACAGGGGTCGGGGGGCTACACCTTC. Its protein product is CAWRPQGSGGYTF.

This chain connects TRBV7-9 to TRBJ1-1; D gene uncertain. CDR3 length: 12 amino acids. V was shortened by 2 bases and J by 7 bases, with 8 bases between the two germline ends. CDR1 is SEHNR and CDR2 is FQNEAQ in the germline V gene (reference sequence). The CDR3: CASSLTRVEAFF. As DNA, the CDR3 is TGTGCCAGCAGCTTAACGCGGGTTGAAGCTTTCTTT.

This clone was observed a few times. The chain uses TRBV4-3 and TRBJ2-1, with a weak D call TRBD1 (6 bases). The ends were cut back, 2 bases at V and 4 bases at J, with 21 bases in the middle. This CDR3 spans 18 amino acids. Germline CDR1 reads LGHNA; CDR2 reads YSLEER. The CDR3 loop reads CASSQQGPILGGYNEQFF. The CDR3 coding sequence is TGCGCCAGCAGCCAACAGGGGCCAATATTGGGTGGTTACAATGAGCAGTTCTTC.

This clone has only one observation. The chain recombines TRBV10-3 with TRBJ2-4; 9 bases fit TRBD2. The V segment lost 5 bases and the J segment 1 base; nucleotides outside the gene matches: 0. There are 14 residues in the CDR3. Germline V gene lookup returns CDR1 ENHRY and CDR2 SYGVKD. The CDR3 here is CAISSGGAKNIQYF. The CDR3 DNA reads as TGTGCCATCAGTAGCGGGGGGGCCAAAAACATTCAGTACTTC.

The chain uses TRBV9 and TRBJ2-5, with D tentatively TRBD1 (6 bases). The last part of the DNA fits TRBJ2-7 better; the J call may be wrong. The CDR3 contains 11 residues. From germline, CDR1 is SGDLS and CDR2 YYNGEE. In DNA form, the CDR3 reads TGTGCCAGCGGACAGTTCTACGAGCAGTACTTC. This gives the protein CASGQFYEQYF.

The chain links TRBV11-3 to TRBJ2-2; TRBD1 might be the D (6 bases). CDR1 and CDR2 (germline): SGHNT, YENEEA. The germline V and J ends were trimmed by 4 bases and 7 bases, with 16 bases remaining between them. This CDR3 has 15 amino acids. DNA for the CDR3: TGTGCCAGCAGCTCCAAAGGGGGACGTGGCGGGGAGCTGTTTTTT. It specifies CASSSKGGRGGELFF.

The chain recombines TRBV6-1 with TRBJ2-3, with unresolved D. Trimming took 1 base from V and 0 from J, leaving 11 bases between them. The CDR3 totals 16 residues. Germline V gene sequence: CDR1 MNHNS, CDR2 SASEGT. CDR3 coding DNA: TGTGCCAGCAGTGAAGTATGGGCCTCCAGCACAGATACGCAGTATTTT. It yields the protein CASSEVWASSTDTQYF.

Here the CDR3 DNA reads TGTGCCAGTAGAAACAGGGAGTCCGAGCAGTTCTTC. It yields the protein CASRNRESEQFF. V is TRBV19 and J is TRBJ2-1; TRBD1 is a possible D gene (6 bases). CDR1 is LNHDA, CDR2 SQIVND, per germline (reference sequence). V lost 6 bases and J lost 10, with 13 bases in between. The CDR3 has 12 residues.

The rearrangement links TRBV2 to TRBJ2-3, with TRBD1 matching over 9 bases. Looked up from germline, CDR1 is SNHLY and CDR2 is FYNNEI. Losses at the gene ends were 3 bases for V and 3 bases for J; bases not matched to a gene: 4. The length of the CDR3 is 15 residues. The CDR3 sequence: CASSDRDRVTDTQYF. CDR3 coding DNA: TGTGCCAGCAGTGACCGGGACAGGGTGACAGATACGCAGTATTTT.

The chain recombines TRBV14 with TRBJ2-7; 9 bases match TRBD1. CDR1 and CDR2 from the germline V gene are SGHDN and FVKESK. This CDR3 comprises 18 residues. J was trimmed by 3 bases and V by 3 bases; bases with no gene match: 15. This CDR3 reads CASSQSQSWGQGGYEQYF. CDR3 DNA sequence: TGTGCCAGCAGCCAGAGCCAAAGTTGGGGACAGGGAGGCTACGAGCAGTACTTC. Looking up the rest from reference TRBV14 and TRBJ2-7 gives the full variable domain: EAGVTQFPSHSVIEKGQTVTLRCDPISGHDNLYWYRRVMGKEIKFLLHFVKESKQDESGMPNNRFLAERTGGTYSTLKVQPAELEDSGVYFCASSQSQSWGQGGYEQYFGPGTRLTVT.

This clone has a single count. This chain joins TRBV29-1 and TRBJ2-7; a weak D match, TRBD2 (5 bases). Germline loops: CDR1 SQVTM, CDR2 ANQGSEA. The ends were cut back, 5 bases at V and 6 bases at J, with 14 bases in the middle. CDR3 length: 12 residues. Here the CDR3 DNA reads TGCAGCGTTCCGGTCCCCAGCGGCGAGCAGTACTTC. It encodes CSVPVPSGEQYF.